This T cell receptor (beta chain) was documented in a study of T-cell memory formation after mild COVID-19. TCRdb reprocessed the 5' RACE reads via MiXCR and lists one record per CDR3 protein. This sample yields about 190,000 distinct CDR3 sequences, of which about 17% are seen a single time; 2.4% belongs to the top ten. This CDR3 is 12 amino acids long. V was pared by 1 base and J by 3 bases, with 4 bases between. Germline V gene data show CDR1 as ENHRY and CDR2 as SYGVKD. The TCR originated in an adult woman who had mild COVID-19 (a few samples of this study predate the infection). Cell type and time point are not known. The sample comprised PBMCs or a T cell subset sorted from them (not recorded which). The chain employs TRBV10-3 and TRBJ2-7; D is ambiguous. The CDR3 is CAISEWGYEQYF. In DNA form, the CDR3 reads TGTGCCATCAGTGAGTGGGGCTACGAGCAGTACTTC.